A selection of T cell receptor beta chains follows, all from one sample in a study of blood T cell repertoires in COVID-19. Profiling relied on immunoSEQ multiplex PCR, and the TCRdb table lists in-frame clones only, not all of them. The sample carries 70,000 to 90,000 clones, over 75% recorded once. Sequencing was done on a sample of peripheral blood. The source of these receptors is a man aged 55 to 70 with acute or convalescent COVID-19. Each CDR3 is given with its conserved first and last residue. A D gene is named only where the DNA matches it firmly. Clone size is not always given. Where it is, it says once, few, many or a class for expanded clones.

CDR3 length: 12
J gene: TRBJ1-1
V gene: TRBV29-1
clone size: .
D gene: .
CDR3 DNA: TGCAGCGCAGATGACAAGAACACTGAAGCTTTCTTT
CDR3 protein: CSADDKNTEAFF

CDR3 length: 16
J gene: TRBJ2-5
V gene: TRBV5-4
clone size: .
D gene: .
CDR3 DNA: TGTGCCAGCAGCTCTCTTCCGGGACATACAAAAGAGACCCAGTACTTC
CDR3 protein: CASSSLPGHTKETQYF

CDR3 length: 13
J gene: TRBJ2-1
V gene: TRBV5-1
clone size: .
D gene: .
CDR3 DNA: TGCGCCAGCAGCTTACCCTCAGGCAATGAGCAGTTCTTC
CDR3 protein: CASSLPSGNEQFF

CDR3 length: 17
J gene: TRBJ1-2
V gene: TRBV5-1
clone size: .
D gene: TRBD1
CDR3 DNA: TGCGCCAGCAGCATCGGACTGACAGGGGGACCTAACTATGGCTACACCTTC
CDR3 protein: CASSIGLTGGPNYGYTF

CDR3 length: 15
J gene: TRBJ1-3
V gene: TRBV30
clone size: .
D gene: TRBD1
CDR3 DNA: TGTGCCCGGGCCCTCCGCTCCAGGGGGCGAAACACCATATATTTT
CDR3 protein: CARALRSRGRNTIYF

CDR3 length: 16
J gene: TRBJ1-4
V gene: TRBV5-1
clone size: .
D gene: TRBD1
CDR3 DNA: TGCGCCAGCAGGGCCGGGACAGGGGTATCGCGTGAAAAACTGTTTTTT
CDR3 protein: CASRAGTGVSREKLFF

CDR3 length: 15
J gene: TRBJ2-7
V gene: TRBV6-2/TRBV6-3
clone size: .
D gene: .
CDR3 DNA: TGTGCCAGCAGTTACGAGTCAGGGGACTCCTACGAGCAGTACTTC
CDR3 protein: CASSYESGDSYEQYF

CDR3 length: 16
J gene: TRBJ2-5
V gene: TRBV5-1
clone size: .
D gene: TRBD2
CDR3 DNA: TGCGCCAGCAGCTTGGCTCCTAGCGGGGGGCCGGAGACCCAGTACTTC
CDR3 protein: CASSLAPSGGPETQYF

CDR3 length: 15
J gene: TRBJ2-3
V gene: TRBV2
clone size: .
D gene: .
CDR3 DNA: TGTGCCAGCAGCCCCTCGCGAGTGTTCACAGATACGCAGTATTTT
CDR3 protein: CASSPSRVFTDTQYF

CDR3 length: 16
J gene: TRBJ2-3
V gene: TRBV4-1
clone size: .
D gene: .
CDR3 DNA: TGCGCCAGCAGCCAAGATCACCTGGGGGCAGCAGATACGCAGTATTTT
CDR3 protein: CASSQDHLGAADTQYF

CDR3 length: 14
J gene: TRBJ1-4
V gene: TRBV19
clone size: .
D gene: .
CDR3 DNA: TGTGCCAGTACCACTACCGGTACTAATGAAAAACTGTTTTTT
CDR3 protein: CASTTTGTNEKLFF

CDR3 length: 14
J gene: TRBJ2-3
V gene: TRBV10-3
clone size: .
D gene: .
CDR3 DNA: TGTGCCATTGAGCGGGACAGGAGATCAGATACGCAGTATTTT
CDR3 protein: CAIERDRRSDTQYF

CDR3 length: 13
J gene: TRBJ2-3
V gene: TRBV27
clone size: .
D gene: TRBD2
CDR3 DNA: TGTGCCAGCAGTTTAAGGCGGGAGGGCACGCAGTATTTT
CDR3 protein: CASSLRREGTQYF

CDR3 length: 20
J gene: TRBJ2-7
V gene: TRBV27
clone size: .
D gene: TRBD2
CDR3 DNA: TGTGCCAGCAGTTCGCAAATCCCCCGGACTAGCGGGAAACTAACTTACGAGCAGTACTTC
CDR3 protein: CASSSQIPRTSGKLTYEQYF

CDR3 length: 14
J gene: TRBJ1-6
V gene: TRBV30
clone size: .
D gene: .
CDR3 DNA: TGTGCCTGGAGTGGGGGGCTCGATAATTCACCCCTCCACTTT
CDR3 protein: CAWSGGLDNSPLHF

CDR3 length: 15
J gene: TRBJ2-7
V gene: TRBV6-6
clone size: .
D gene: TRBD1
CDR3 DNA: TGTGCCAGCACTCAATCAGGGGGCGAGAGATACGAGCAGTACTTC
CDR3 protein: CASTQSGGERYEQYF

CDR3 length: 16
J gene: TRBJ2-3
V gene: TRBV9
clone size: .
D gene: TRBD2
CDR3 DNA: TGTGCCAGCAGCGCTCGGACTAGCGGGAGGGGAGATACGCAGTATTTT
CDR3 protein: CASSARTSGRGDTQYF

CDR3 length: 11
J gene: TRBJ2-7
V gene: TRBV18
clone size: .
D gene: .
CDR3 DNA: TGTGCCAGCTCCACAGGTCCCGAGCAGTACTTC
CDR3 protein: CASSTGPEQYF

CDR3 length: 14
J gene: TRBJ1-4
V gene: TRBV6-5
clone size: .
D gene: .
CDR3 DNA: TGTGCCAGCAGGTCTAGGGGGGGGCGGGAAAAACTGTTTTTT
CDR3 protein: CASRSRGGREKLFF

CDR3 length: 20
J gene: TRBJ2-2
V gene: TRBV4-1
clone size: .
D gene: TRBD2
CDR3 DNA: TGCGCCAGCAGCCAAGAATTGGTAGCGGGGGCCCTTTTGAACACCGGGGAGCTGTTTTTT
CDR3 protein: CASSQELVAGALLNTGELFF

CDR3 length: 15
J gene: TRBJ2-7
V gene: TRBV6-5
clone size: .
D gene: TRBD2
CDR3 DNA: TGTGCCAGCAGTTATATGCGGGGGGGAACCTACGAGCAGTACTTC
CDR3 protein: CASSYMRGGTYEQYF

CDR3 length: 15
J gene: TRBJ2-5
V gene: TRBV11-2
clone size: .
D gene: .
CDR3 DNA: TGTGCCAGCAGCACCACACGGACTGGGAAAGAGACCCAGTACTTC
CDR3 protein: CASSTTRTGKETQYF

CDR3 length: 15
J gene: TRBJ2-2
V gene: TRBV5-1
clone size: .
D gene: TRBD2
CDR3 DNA: TGCGCCAGCAGCTTGTCCGCGGGAGGTACCGGGGAGCTGTTTTTT
CDR3 protein: CASSLSAGGTGELFF

CDR3 length: 16
J gene: TRBJ2-7
V gene: TRBV3-1/TRBV3-2
clone size: .
D gene: TRBD2
CDR3 DNA: TGTGCCAGCAGCCCGGACCCCGGGAGGGCCGGGCACGAGCAGTACTTC
CDR3 protein: CASSPDPGRAGHEQYF

CDR3 length: 15
J gene: TRBJ2-7
V gene: TRBV5-6
clone size: .
D gene: .
CDR3 DNA: TGTGCCAGCAGCTTGGGAGCCGCCGCTTCCTACGAGCAGTACTTC
CDR3 protein: CASSLGAAASYEQYF

CDR3 length: 14
J gene: TRBJ2-3
V gene: TRBV27
clone size: .
D gene: .
CDR3 DNA: TGTGCCAGCAGCCGGGACAAACCCACAGATACGCAGTATTTT
CDR3 protein: CASSRDKPTDTQYF

CDR3 length: 15
J gene: TRBJ2-3
V gene: TRBV5-8
clone size: .
D gene: TRBD2
CDR3 DNA: TGTGCCAGCAGTCCGGGACTAGCGGTTACAGATACGCAGTATTTT
CDR3 protein: CASSPGLAVTDTQYF

CDR3 length: 15
J gene: TRBJ2-7
V gene: TRBV27
clone size: .
D gene: TRBD1
CDR3 DNA: TGTGCCAGCAGTTCAGGGGGCCACGGCGATTACGAGCAGTACTTC
CDR3 protein: CASSSGGHGDYEQYF

CDR3 length: 13
J gene: TRBJ1-4
V gene: TRBV2
clone size: .
D gene: .
CDR3 DNA: TGTGCCGGAGCCGCGGGCCGGAGGGAAAAACTGTTTTTT
CDR3 protein: CAGAAGRREKLFF

CDR3 length: 12
J gene: TRBJ2-1
V gene: TRBV6-5
clone size: once
D gene: .
CDR3 DNA: TGTGCCACCCGGTCGGGGTTCCCTGAGCAGTTCTTC
CDR3 protein: CATRSGFPEQFF

CDR3 length: 15
J gene: TRBJ2-3
V gene: TRBV7-3
clone size: .
D gene: TRBD1
CDR3 DNA: TGTGCCAGCAGCCGGGACAGGGGTAACACAGATACGCAGTATTTT
CDR3 protein: CASSRDRGNTDTQYF

CDR3 length: 15
J gene: TRBJ2-5
V gene: TRBV2
clone size: .
D gene: TRBD2
CDR3 DNA: TGTGCCAGCAGTGAACCCGCGGGGGGCCGGGAGACCCAGTACTTC
CDR3 protein: CASSEPAGGRETQYF

CDR3 length: 14
J gene: TRBJ2-7
V gene: TRBV9
clone size: .
D gene: .
CDR3 DNA: TGTGCCAGCAGCGTGGGGCTAGCGCCCCACGAGCAGTACTTC
CDR3 protein: CASSVGLAPHEQYF

CDR3 length: 20
J gene: TRBJ2-5
V gene: TRBV19
clone size: .
D gene: TRBD2
CDR3 DNA: TGTGCCAGTAGTCCCCGGGGGCAGGCAACTAGCGGGAGGGCCAGGGAGACCCAGTACTTC
CDR3 protein: CASSPRGQATSGRARETQYF

CDR3 length: 17
J gene: TRBJ2-1
V gene: TRBV29-1
clone size: .
D gene: TRBD2
CDR3 DNA: TGCAGCGTTGAATTAGCGGGGGCCTTCTACTCCTACAATGAGCAGTTCTTC
CDR3 protein: CSVELAGAFYSYNEQFF

CDR3 length: 12
J gene: TRBJ2-5
V gene: TRBV12-3/TRBV12-4
clone size: .
D gene: .
CDR3 DNA: TGTGCCAGCAGTTCCACCCCCGGGACCCAGTACTTC
CDR3 protein: CASSSTPGTQYF

CDR3 length: 15
J gene: TRBJ1-5
V gene: TRBV18
clone size: .
D gene: .
CDR3 DNA: TGTGCCAGCTCACCGGACGGAGGAGGCAATCAGCCCCAGCATTTT
CDR3 protein: CASSPDGGGNQPQHF

CDR3 length: 16
J gene: TRBJ1-5
V gene: TRBV10-2
clone size: .
D gene: .
CDR3 DNA: TGCGCCAGCAACGAAGGTATCGGAAGGGGCAGAAAGCCCCAGCATTTT
CDR3 protein: CASNEGIGRGRKPQHF

CDR3 length: 15
J gene: TRBJ2-6
V gene: TRBV5-1
clone size: .
D gene: .
CDR3 DNA: TGCGCCAGCAGCGCTAGTACCTCTGGGGCCAACGTCCTGACTTTC
CDR3 protein: CASSASTSGANVLTF

CDR3 length: 11
J gene: TRBJ2-3
V gene: TRBV19
clone size: .
D gene: .
CDR3 DNA: TGTGCCAGTACCTCTACAGATACGCAGTATTTT
CDR3 protein: CASTSTDTQYF

CDR3 length: 15
J gene: TRBJ1-1
V gene: TRBV27
clone size: .
D gene: TRBD1
CDR3 DNA: TGTGCCAGCAGTTTAAAGGGACAGGGGTACACTGAAGCTTTCTTT
CDR3 protein: CASSLKGQGYTEAFF

CDR3 length: 14
J gene: TRBJ2-4
V gene: TRBV30
clone size: once
D gene: TRBD1
CDR3 DNA: TGTGCCTGGAGGGAACAGGGGGCGGGAAACATTCAGTACTTC
CDR3 protein: CAWREQGAGNIQYF

CDR3 length: 14
J gene: TRBJ2-5
V gene: TRBV10-1
clone size: .
D gene: TRBD2
CDR3 DNA: TGCGCCAGCAGTGAGACTAGCGGGAGGGAGACCCAGTACTTC
CDR3 protein: CASSETSGRETQYF

CDR3 length: 15
J gene: TRBJ1-6
V gene: TRBV27
clone size: .
D gene: TRBD1
CDR3 DNA: TGTGCCAGCAGTCTCCCCCGGGACAGCCATTCACCCCTCCACTTT
CDR3 protein: CASSLPRDSHSPLHF

CDR3 length: 12
J gene: TRBJ2-5
V gene: TRBV5-3
clone size: .
D gene: .
CDR3 DNA: TGTGCCAGAAGCCCACAGCCCGAGACCCAGTACTTC
CDR3 protein: CARSPQPETQYF

CDR3 length: 15
J gene: TRBJ2-5
V gene: TRBV5-1
clone size: .
D gene: .
CDR3 DNA: TGCGCCAGCAGCTTGGTTCAGGGTCACCAAGAGACCCAGTACTTC
CDR3 protein: CASSLVQGHQETQYF

CDR3 length: 16
J gene: TRBJ2-7
V gene: TRBV3-1/TRBV3-2
clone size: .
D gene: TRBD2
CDR3 DNA: TGTGCCAGCAGCCAGTCTAGCGGGAGGTATACCTACGAGCAGTACTTC
CDR3 protein: CASSQSSGRYTYEQYF

CDR3 length: 16
J gene: TRBJ2-7
V gene: TRBV5-4
clone size: .
D gene: .
CDR3 DNA: TGTGCCAGCAGCCGCAAGGCGGGCGGGGAGTTGTACGAGCAGTACTTC
CDR3 protein: CASSRKAGGELYEQYF

CDR3 length: 13
J gene: TRBJ1-5
V gene: TRBV18
clone size: .
D gene: .
CDR3 DNA: TGTGCCAGCTCACCAGAGGGAAATCAGCCCCAGCATTTT
CDR3 protein: CASSPEGNQPQHF

CDR3 length: 15
J gene: TRBJ1-1
V gene: TRBV27
clone size: .
D gene: TRBD1
CDR3 DNA: TGTGCCAGCAGTCCGAGACAGGGGAGGAACACTGAAGCTTTCTTT
CDR3 protein: CASSPRQGRNTEAFF

CDR3 length: 14
J gene: TRBJ2-7
V gene: TRBV15
clone size: .
D gene: .
CDR3 DNA: TGTGCCACCAGCAGGAGTACAGGGTCCTACGAGCAGTACTTC
CDR3 protein: CATSRSTGSYEQYF

CDR3 length: 18
J gene: TRBJ2-3
V gene: TRBV5-1
clone size: .
D gene: .
CDR3 DNA: TGCGCCAGCTACGCCCCCCAATCCAGGGTAATGAGCACAGATACGCAGTATTTT
CDR3 protein: CASYAPQSRVMSTDTQYF

CDR3 length: 16
J gene: TRBJ2-1
V gene: TRBV7-6
clone size: once
D gene: TRBD2
CDR3 DNA: TGTGCCAGCAGCTTAGGTGGGACTAGCAGTCTCGGTGAGCAGTTCTTC
CDR3 protein: CASSLGGTSSLGEQFF

CDR3 length: 17
J gene: TRBJ2-7
V gene: TRBV4-1
clone size: .
D gene: TRBD1
CDR3 DNA: TGCGCCAGCAGCCAAACTTTCCAGGGGGTGTCCCCCTACGAGCAGTACTTC
CDR3 protein: CASSQTFQGVSPYEQYF